The next 28 T cell receptor beta chains were all read from a single sample in a study of blood T cell repertoires in COVID-19. Libraries were prepared by immunoSEQ multiplex PCR; TCRdb keeps only in-frame clonotypes and omits some of them. The data contain around 93,000 clones, roughly three quarters of them singletons. The sequenced material came from peripheral blood. The source is an elderly woman with acute or convalescent COVID-19.

The chain uses TRBV6-5 and TRBJ1-3; TRBD1 might be the D (5 bases). This CDR3 is built from 12 residues. Trimming cost V 6 bases and J 8 bases, with 11 bases left between them. Germline lookup yields CDR1 MNHEY and CDR2 SVGAGI. The CDR3 reads CASRGGKDTIYF. The CDR3 DNA reads TGTGCCAGCAGGGGGGGAAAAGACACCATATATTTT.

The rearrangement links TRBV18 to TRBJ2-1, with 13 nucleotides matching TRBD2. Unmatched junction bases numbered 6, after V lost 0 bases and J lost 4 bases. The CDR3 is 18 residues long. Germline lookup yields CDR1 KGHSH and CDR2 LQKENI. The CDR3 loop is CASSPPVGTSGVYNEQFF. The CDR3 DNA follows: TGTGCCAGCTCACCACCGGTAGGGACTAGCGGGGTGTACAATGAGCAGTTCTTC.

The chain carries TRBV29-1 and TRBJ2-7, with TRBD1 identical over 8 bases. Germline V gene sequence: CDR1 SQVTM, CDR2 ANQGSEA. The CDR3 is made up of 13 amino acids. The junction had 9 bases not matched to a gene; V was cut back by 4 bases and J by 7 bases. The CDR3 DNA follows: TGCAGCGTTGTATGGCAGGGGGCGGGGGAGCAGTACTTC. This sequence encodes CSVVWQGAGEQYF.

There are a few counts of this clone. The chain combines TRBV9 with TRBJ2-3; D remains ambiguous. CDR3 length: 13 residues. The V gene's germline CDR1 is SGDLS and CDR2 YYNGEE. V lost 2 bases and J 6 bases, leaving 10 bases between the germline ends. CDR3 DNA sequence: TGTGCCAGCAGCGTTAGCCCCGGGGATACGCAGTATTTT. This encodes CASSVSPGDTQYF. The full variable domain, with the rest looked up from reference TRBV9 and TRBJ2-3, is DSGVTQTPKHLITATGQRVTLRCSPRSGDLSVYWYQQSLDQGLQFLIQYYNGEERAKGNILERFSAQQFPDLHSELNLSSLELGDSALYFCASSVSPGDTQYFGPGTRLTVL.

This chain connects TRBV7-6 to TRBJ2-2, with 10 bases matching TRBD1. The germline gives CDR1 SGHVS, CDR2 FNYEAQ. Trimming took 0 bases from V and 3 from J; bases not matched to a gene: 1. The CDR3 spans 16 residues. The CDR3 loop reads CASSLAGTGDTGELFF. The CDR3 region has the DNA TGTGCCAGCAGCTTAGCGGGGACAGGGGACACCGGGGAGCTGTTTTTT. Looking up the rest from reference TRBV7-6 and TRBJ2-2 gives the full variable domain: GAGVSQSPRYKVTKRGQDVALRCDPISGHVSLYWYRQALGQGPEFLTYFNYEAQQDKSGLPNDRFSAERPEGSISTLTIQRTEQRDSAMYRCASSLAGTGDTGELFFGEGSRLTVL.

This clone was counted only a few times. The V gene is TRBV18, the J gene TRBJ2-4; the match to TRBD2 covers 8 bases. In germline, CDR1 is KGHSH, CDR2 LQKENI. V lost 1 base to trimming and J lost 9 bases; unmatched junction nucleotides: 14. The CDR3 has 17 amino acids. The CDR3 DNA follows: TGTGCCAGCTCACCACGTGCGAGCGGGAGTTCCTTGAGCATTCAGTACTTC. Protein: CASSPRASGSSLSIQYF.

The chain has TRBV29-1 and TRBJ1-5; D remains ambiguous. V lost 5 bases to trimming and J lost 2 bases, with 16 bases between them. Germline V gene lookup returns CDR1 SQVTM and CDR2 ANQGSEA. The CDR3 has 15 residues. This CDR3 is CSVKLSGSGNQPQHF. CDR3 bases: TGCAGCGTTAAACTTTCGGGAAGTGGCAATCAGCCCCAGCATTTT.

This clone has just a few counts. The genes are TRBV20-1 and TRBJ2-1, with TRBD2 identical over 10 bases. Trimming removed 6 bases from V and 9 bases from J; junction bases left unmatched: 8. The CDR3 is made up of 13 amino acids. Germline-derived CDR1 and CDR2 are DFQATT and SNEGSKA (reference sequence). CDR3 coding DNA: TGCAGTGCCAGTGGCCTAGCGGGGGCTGAGCAGTTCTTC. Translated: CSASGLAGAEQFF.

This chain joins TRBV19 and TRBJ1-2, with D perhaps matching TRBD1 (6 bases). The germline gives CDR1 LNHDA, CDR2 SQIVND (reference sequence). The CDR3 has 17 amino acids. Deletions cut 0 bases from V and 4 bases from J, with 18 bases between. CDR3 bases: TGTGCCAGTAGTATAGAAGGGCCAGGGGTCCTCGCCTATGGCTACACCTTC. This translates into CASSIEGPGVLAYGYTF.

This chain uses TRBV18 with TRBJ1-4; 7 bases fit TRBD1. Germline assignment: CDR1 KGHSH and CDR2 LQKENI. There are 16 residues in the CDR3. The ends lost 6 bases at V and 7 bases at J; junction bases unmatched: 14. CDR3 in DNA: TGTGCCAGCTCTCCGAGCAGAGACAGGGCGGTTGAAAAACTGTTTTTT. Its translation is CASSPSRDRAVEKLFF. The full variable domain, with the rest looked up from reference TRBV18 and TRBJ1-4, is NAGVMQNPRHLVRRRGQEARLRCSPMKGHSHVYWYRQLPEEGLKFMVYLQKENIIDESGMPKERFSAEFPKEGPSILRIQQVVRGDSAAYFCASSPSRDRAVEKLFFGSGTQLSVL.

A word on this clone: The same CDR3 also results from other DNA sequences found in this sample. The chain has TRBV27 and TRBJ2-7, with TRBD1 identical over 7 bases. CDR3 length: 12 amino acids. Germline V lookup: CDR1 MNHEY, CDR2 SMNVEV (reference sequence). Losses at the gene ends were 6 bases for V and 4 bases for J; bases not matched to a gene: 3. The CDR3 here is CASSRTGYEQYF. As DNA, the CDR3 is TGTGCCAGCAGCAGGACAGGTTACGAGCAGTACTTC.

This chain connects TRBV5-1 to TRBJ2-7; no firm D call. The V end was cut by 4 bases, the J end by 3 bases, with 8 bases between. The CDR3 has 12 residues. Germline values: CDR1 SGHRS, CDR2 YFSETQ. The CDR3 protein is CASSPQNYEQYF. DNA for the CDR3: TGCGCCAGCAGCCCCCAGAACTACGAGCAGTACTTC.

This clone was detected only once. The chain uses TRBV7-9 and TRBJ2-1; 15 bases map to TRBD2. Germline CDR1 SEHNR, CDR2 FQNEAQ (reference sequence). J was trimmed by 2 bases and V by 5 bases; bases with no gene match: 13. The CDR3 loop spans 20 amino acids. Here the CDR3 DNA reads TGTGCCAGCAGCAGGGGACTAGCGGGAGGATTACGTTGGCCCTACAATGAGCAGTTCTTC. This sequence encodes CASSRGLAGGLRWPYNEQFF. Full variable domain (remainder filled in from reference TRBV7-9 and TRBJ2-1): DTGVSQNPRHKITKRGQNVTFRCDPISEHNRLYWYRQTLGQGPEFLTYFQNEAQLEKSRLLSDRFSAERPKGSFSTLEIQRTEQGDSAMYLCASSRGLAGGLRWPYNEQFFGPGTRLTVL.

This chain links TRBV7-6 with TRBJ1-6; 11 bases agree with TRBD1. V shed 3 bases, J shed 10 bases, and the junction held 8 bases outside the gene matches. The CDR3 has 16 amino acids. CDR1 is SGHVS, CDR2 FNYEAQ, per germline. For the CDR3, the DNA is TGTGCCAGCAGCTTCGCCGGGACAGGGGGTAGCTCACCCCTCCACTTT. This codes for CASSFAGTGGSSPLHF.

V gene TRBV18 combines with J gene TRBJ1-6; 8 bases agree with TRBD1. This CDR3 comprises 16 residues. Germline values: CDR1 KGHSH, CDR2 LQKENI. The J segment lost 6 bases and the V segment lost 3 bases, leaving 7 bases of the junction unmatched. In DNA, the CDR3 is TGTGCCAGCTCACCGGCGGGACAGGCGGCTAATTCACCCCTCCACTTT. Protein: CASSPAGQAANSPLHF.

The chain employs TRBV5-6 and TRBJ1-3; 7 bases match TRBD1. The CDR3 covers 14 residues. CDR1 is SGHDT, CDR2 YYEEEE, per germline. Germline trimming cut 4 bases from V and 4 bases from J; bases unmatched to any gene: 5. DNA for the CDR3: TGTGCCAGCAGCCGACAGGGTTCAGGAAACACCATATATTTT. Protein sequence: CASSRQGSGNTIYF.

The chain is built from TRBV7-2 and TRBJ1-3; D is unclear. Germline CDR1 reads SGHTA; CDR2 reads FQGNSA. The CDR3 runs 13 residues. V was shortened by 1 base and J by 7 bases, with 8 bases between the two germline ends. CDR3 sequence: CASSLGSRNTIYF. DNA for the CDR3: TGTGCCAGCAGCTTAGGGTCCAGGAACACCATATATTTT.

The chain has TRBV6-1 and TRBJ1-3; no clear D gene. The CDR3 sequence is 14 residues long. The germline CDR1 and CDR2 sequences are MNHNS and SASEGT. Trimming shortened V by 0 bases and J by 4 bases, and 7 bases separated the two germline ends. The CDR3 DNA reads as TGTGCCAGCAGTGAAGCAACAGAAGGAAACACCATATATTTT. Amino acid sequence: CASSEATEGNTIYF.

V gene TRBV18 combines with J gene TRBJ1-2, with D possibly TRBD1 on 5 matching bases. Germline V CDR1 and CDR2: KGHSH, LQKENI. V gave up 3 bases and J gave up 3 bases, with 14 bases separating them. The CDR3 covers 15 residues. As DNA, the CDR3 is TGTGCCAGCTCACCCCAGGGCAATGAGGACTATGGCTACACCTTC. It yields the protein CASSPQGNEDYGYTF.

The chain links TRBV7-9 to TRBJ1-2; TRBD1 aligns across 9 bases. CDR1 is SEHNR and CDR2 is FQNEAQ in the germline V gene (reference sequence). The CDR3 runs to 15 residues. The V and J ends lost 6 bases and 0 bases, in that order; junction bases with no gene match: 5. The CDR3 loop is CASRPQGAANYGYTF. As DNA, the CDR3 is TGTGCCAGCAGGCCACAGGGGGCAGCTAACTATGGCTACACCTTC.

This clone was counted only a few times. This chain uses TRBV7-8 with TRBJ2-7; a possible D gene is TRBD1 (6 bases). Germline V gives CDR1 SGHVS, CDR2 FQNEAQ. Trimming shortened V by 3 bases and J by 0 bases, and 12 bases separated the two germline ends. The CDR3 is 15 amino acids. Here the CDR3 DNA reads TGTGCCAGCAGCTTCGTACAGGGTCCCTCCTACGAGCAGTACTTC. It encodes CASSFVQGPSYEQYF.

The rearrangement joins TRBV6-5 to TRBJ2-7; TRBD1 agrees at 8 bases. V was pared by 7 bases and J by 2 bases, with 10 bases of the junction left unmatched. CDR3 length: 15 residues. Germline CDR1 and CDR2: MNHEY and SVGAGI. The CDR3 nucleotides read TGTGCCAGCAAATCCTTCGGACAGGGACCCTACGAGCAGTACTTC. Translated: CASKSFGQGPYEQYF.

The CDR3 loop is CATSDYGNYGYTF. CDR3 nucleotide sequence: TGTGCCACCAGTGATTACGGGAACTATGGCTACACCTTC. This chain joins TRBV24-1 and TRBJ1-2; D is undetermined. The CDR3 length is 13 residues. V lost 2 bases to trimming and J lost 2 bases, with 5 bases between them. Germline loops: CDR1 KGHDR, CDR2 SFDVKD.

This clone appeared once. The J gene is TRBJ2-7, the V gene TRBV6-1, with a possible D match to TRBD1 (6 bases). Looked up from germline, CDR1 is MNHNS and CDR2 is SASEGT. The CDR3 sequence is 15 residues long. Trimming took off 5 bases at V and 0 bases at J, with 14 bases between the two ends. The CDR3 is CASSLSGAPSYEQYF. Here the CDR3 DNA reads TGTGCCAGCAGTTTATCAGGGGCGCCCTCCTACGAGCAGTACTTC.

This chain links TRBV11-2 with TRBJ2-7; possible D gene TRBD2, 7 bases. The CDR3 runs to 17 residues. Trimming took 3 bases from V and 5 from J, leaving 23 bases between them. Germline loops: CDR1 SGHAT, CDR2 FQNNGV. The CDR3 DNA reads TGTGCCAGCAGCTTCGGGAACCCTATGGGAGGGACAAACGAGCAGTACTTC. Amino acid sequence: CASSFGNPMGGTNEQYF.

This clone occurred a few times. The chain uses TRBV3-1 (or the pseudogene TRBV3-2) and TRBJ1-4; TRBD1 aligns across 7 bases. This CDR3 is built from 15 residues. J was trimmed by 5 bases and V by 4 bases; bases with no gene match: 7. Germline V gene sequence: CDR1 LGHDT, CDR2 YNNKEL (reference sequence). The CDR3 bases are TGTGCCAGCAGCCCTCAGGGACAGATAAATGAAAAACTGTTTTTT. Translation gives CASSPQGQINEKLFF.

The V and J genes are TRBV18 and TRBJ1-3; 7 positions match TRBD1. Germline V CDR1 and CDR2: KGHSH, LQKENI. There are 15 residues in the CDR3. V was pared by 4 bases and J by 2 bases, with 5 bases of the junction left unmatched. The CDR3 region has the DNA TGTGCCAGCTCACTGGACCAGGGGGCTGGAAACACCATATATTTT. Residues: CASSLDQGAGNTIYF.

This chain connects TRBV2 to TRBJ1-2; TRBD1 agrees at 8 bases. This CDR3 has 13 residues. With V trimmed by 5 bases and J by 12 bases, 11 bases remained unmatched. Germline values: CDR1 SNHLY, CDR2 FYNNEI. CDR3 DNA sequence: TGTGCCAGCAGTTCCTCGGACAGGGCAAGTCACACCTTC. Amino acids: CASSSSDRASHTF.